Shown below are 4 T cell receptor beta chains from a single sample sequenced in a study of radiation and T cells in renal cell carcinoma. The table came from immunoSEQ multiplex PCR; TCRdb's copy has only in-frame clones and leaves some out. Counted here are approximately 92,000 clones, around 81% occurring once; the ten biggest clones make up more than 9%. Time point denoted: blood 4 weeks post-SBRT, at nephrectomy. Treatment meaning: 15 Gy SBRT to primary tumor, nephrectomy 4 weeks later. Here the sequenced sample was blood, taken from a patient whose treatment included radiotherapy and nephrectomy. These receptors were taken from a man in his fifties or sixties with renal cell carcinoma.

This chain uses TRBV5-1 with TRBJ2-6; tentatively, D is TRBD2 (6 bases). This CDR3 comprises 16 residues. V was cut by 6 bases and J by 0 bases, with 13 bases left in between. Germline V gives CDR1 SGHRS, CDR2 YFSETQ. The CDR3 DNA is TGCGCCAGCACGCCGGGACTCAGCTCTGGGGCCAACGTCCTGACTTTC. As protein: CASTPGLSSGANVLTF.

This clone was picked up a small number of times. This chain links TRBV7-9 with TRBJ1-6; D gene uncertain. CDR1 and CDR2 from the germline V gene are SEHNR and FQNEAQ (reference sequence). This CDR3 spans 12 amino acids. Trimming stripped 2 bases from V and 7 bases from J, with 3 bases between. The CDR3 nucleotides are TGTGCCAGCAGCTTACCCAATTCACCCCTCCACTTT. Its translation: CASSLPNSPLHF. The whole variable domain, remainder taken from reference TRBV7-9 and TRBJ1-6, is DTGVSQNPRHKITKRGQNVTFRCDPISEHNRLYWYRQTLGQGPEFLTYFQNEAQLEKSRLLSDRFSAERPKGSFSTLEIQRTEQGDSAMYLCASSLPNSPLHFGNGTRLTVT.

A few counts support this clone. The CDR3 region is CATGGAAGANVLTF. The DNA of the CDR3 is TGTGCCACGGGCGGGGCGGCTGGGGCCAACGTCCTGACTTTC. The rearrangement joins TRBV28 to TRBJ2-6; possibly TRBD2 for D (6 bases). The germline gives CDR1 MDHEN, CDR2 SYDVKM. This CDR3 is 14 amino acids long. V was cut by 10 bases and J by 2 bases, with 12 bases left in between.

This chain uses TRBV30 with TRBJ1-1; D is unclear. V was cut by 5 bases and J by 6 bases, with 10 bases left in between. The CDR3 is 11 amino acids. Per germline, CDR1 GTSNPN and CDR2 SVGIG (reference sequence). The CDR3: CAWGVSPEAFF. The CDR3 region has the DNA TGTGCCTGGGGGGTGAGTCCTGAAGCTTTCTTT.